This TCR beta chain stems from a study of blood T cell repertoires in COVID-19. Germline values: CDR1 MNHEY, CDR2 SVGAGI. This CDR3 is 16 amino acids long. V trimming: 0 bases; J trimming: 4 bases; junction bases outside the gene matches: 2. Authors' data handling: The authors estimated nucleated cell counts from reference gene primer amplification. Using immunoSEQ multiplex PCR, the repertoire was profiled, and TCRdb retains in-frame clones only, with some absent. From that table come the V and J calls and clone size; the DNA was used to work out D and trimming. The repertoire holds about 150,000 clones, with about 80% as singletons.

This TCR was recovered from a woman between 55 and 75 years old with COVID-19, enrolled during active disease. Material: peripheral blood. The chain couples TRBV6-5 to TRBJ1-4; TRBD1 aligns across 10 bases. CDR3: CASSYSGQGFNEKLFF. The DNA for the CDR3 is TGTGCCAGCAGTTACTCGGGACAGGGGTTTAATGAAAAACTGTTTTTT.